These T cell receptor beta chains were read from a single sample in a study of blood T cells in healthy people across ages. TCRdb called the 5' RACE reads again in MiXCR, with one record for every CDR3 protein. Of roughly 700,000 distinct CDR3 sequences in the sample, just under 25% were seen once. These data were also reused for a study on T cells of mothers and their children.

Sequencing was performed on blood. The source of these receptors is a boy aged 10-17 years in good health. CDR3s include the opening cysteine and the closing phenylalanine or tryptophan. The listing skips clone size in some rows; elsewhere it reads once, few, many or a size class.

CDR3aa,v_gene,abundance
CASSEQGGGEKLFF,TRBV9,NA
CATKENPQGTQYF,TRBV24-1,NA
CASGFEGSPLHF,TRBV12-5,NA
CASRDDPVGTSGRADWTDTQYF,TRBV5-5,few
CSASAGRGRETQYF,TRBV20-1,NA
CSVLGGKTGTYEQYF,TRBV29-1,few
CASSQGLAGRRSYNEQFF,TRBV4-1,NA
CASSVRGSASGNNEQFF,TRBV9,NA
CASSLANTGSYEQYF,TRBV5-1,few
CSVGGAYGYTF,TRBV29-1,NA
CSVFSGISTDTQYF,TRBV29-1,NA
CASSLSGGISYEQYF,TRBV7-2,many